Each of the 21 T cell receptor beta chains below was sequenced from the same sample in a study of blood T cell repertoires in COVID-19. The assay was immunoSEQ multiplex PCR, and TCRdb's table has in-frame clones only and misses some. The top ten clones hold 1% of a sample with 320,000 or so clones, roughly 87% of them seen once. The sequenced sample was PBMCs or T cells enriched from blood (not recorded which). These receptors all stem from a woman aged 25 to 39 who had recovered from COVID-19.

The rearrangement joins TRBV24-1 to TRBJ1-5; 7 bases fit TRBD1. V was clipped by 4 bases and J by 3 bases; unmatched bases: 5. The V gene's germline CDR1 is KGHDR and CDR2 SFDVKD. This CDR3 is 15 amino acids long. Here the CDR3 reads CATSDNRGPNQPQHF. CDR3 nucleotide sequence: TGTGCCACCAGTGACAACAGGGGACCCAATCAGCCCCAGCATTTT.

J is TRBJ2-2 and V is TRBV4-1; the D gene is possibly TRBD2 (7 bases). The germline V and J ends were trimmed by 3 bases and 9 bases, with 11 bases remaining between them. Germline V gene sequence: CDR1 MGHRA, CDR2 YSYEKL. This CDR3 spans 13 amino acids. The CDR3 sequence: CASSQRGGRELFF. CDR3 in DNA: TGCGCCAGCAGCCAGAGGGGGGGAAGGGAGCTGTTTTTT.

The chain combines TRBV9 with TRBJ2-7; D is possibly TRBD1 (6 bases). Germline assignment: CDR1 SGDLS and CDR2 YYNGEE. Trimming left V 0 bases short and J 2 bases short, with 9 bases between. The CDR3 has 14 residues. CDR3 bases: TGTGCCAGCAGCGTAGGGACAGAAGCCTACGAGCAGTACTTC. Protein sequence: CASSVGTEAYEQYF.

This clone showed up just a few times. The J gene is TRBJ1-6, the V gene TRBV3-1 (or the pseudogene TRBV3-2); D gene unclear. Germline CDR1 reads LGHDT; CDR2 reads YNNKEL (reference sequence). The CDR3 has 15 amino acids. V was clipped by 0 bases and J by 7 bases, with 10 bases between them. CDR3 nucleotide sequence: TGTGCCAGCAGCCAAGATACCCAGGCGAATTCACCCCTCCACTTT. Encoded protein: CASSQDTQANSPLHF.

CDR3 nucleotide sequence: TGTGCCAGTAGTATAGGTCGTCACCCGGGCCGGGGTCACTACGAGCAGTACTTC. It specifies CASSIGRHPGRGHYEQYF. The chain has TRBV19 and TRBJ2-7; TRBD2 might be the D (5 bases). V was shortened by 1 base and J by 3 bases, with 22 bases between the two germline ends. Germline lookup yields CDR1 LNHDA and CDR2 SQIVND (reference sequence). This CDR3 has 18 amino acids.

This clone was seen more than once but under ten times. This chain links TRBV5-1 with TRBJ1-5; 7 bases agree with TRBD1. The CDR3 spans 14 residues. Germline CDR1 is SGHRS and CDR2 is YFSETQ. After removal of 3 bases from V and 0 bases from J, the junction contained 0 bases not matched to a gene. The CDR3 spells CASSWDSSNQPQHF. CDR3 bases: TGCGCCAGCAGCTGGGACAGTAGCAATCAGCCCCAGCATTTT.

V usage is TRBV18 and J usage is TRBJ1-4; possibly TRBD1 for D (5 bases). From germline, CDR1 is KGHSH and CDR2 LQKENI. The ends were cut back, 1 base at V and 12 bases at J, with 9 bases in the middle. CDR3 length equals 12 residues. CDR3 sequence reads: CASSPRQGELFF. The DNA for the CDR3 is TGTGCCAGCTCACCACGGCAAGGGGAACTGTTTTTT.

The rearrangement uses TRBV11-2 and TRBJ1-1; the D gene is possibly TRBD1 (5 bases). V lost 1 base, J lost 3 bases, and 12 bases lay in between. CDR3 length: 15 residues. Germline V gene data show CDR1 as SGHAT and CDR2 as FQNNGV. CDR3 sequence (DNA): TGTGCCAGCAGCTTAGGGCTAGGGGCGCACACTGAAGCTTTCTTT. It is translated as CASSLGLGAHTEAFF.

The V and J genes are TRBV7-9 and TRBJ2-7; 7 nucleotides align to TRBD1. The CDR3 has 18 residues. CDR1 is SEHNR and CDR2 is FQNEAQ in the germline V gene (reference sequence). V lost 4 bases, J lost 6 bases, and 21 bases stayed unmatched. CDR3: CASSSTPPTGWESGEQYF. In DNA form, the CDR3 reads TGTGCCAGCAGCTCCACTCCCCCGACAGGGTGGGAATCGGGCGAGCAGTACTTC.

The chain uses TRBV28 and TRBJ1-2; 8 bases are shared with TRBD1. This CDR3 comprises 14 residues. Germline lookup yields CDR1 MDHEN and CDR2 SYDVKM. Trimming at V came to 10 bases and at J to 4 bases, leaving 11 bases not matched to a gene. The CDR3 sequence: CATWGTGRVYGYTF. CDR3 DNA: TGTGCCACCTGGGGGACAGGAAGGGTCTATGGCTACACCTTC.

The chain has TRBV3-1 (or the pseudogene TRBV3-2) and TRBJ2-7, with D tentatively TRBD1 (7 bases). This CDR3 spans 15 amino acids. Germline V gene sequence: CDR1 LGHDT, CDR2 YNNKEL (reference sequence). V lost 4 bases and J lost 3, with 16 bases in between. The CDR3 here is CASSRLGGGNYEQYF. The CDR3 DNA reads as TGTGCCAGCAGCCGACTAGGGGGCGGGAACTACGAGCAGTACTTC.

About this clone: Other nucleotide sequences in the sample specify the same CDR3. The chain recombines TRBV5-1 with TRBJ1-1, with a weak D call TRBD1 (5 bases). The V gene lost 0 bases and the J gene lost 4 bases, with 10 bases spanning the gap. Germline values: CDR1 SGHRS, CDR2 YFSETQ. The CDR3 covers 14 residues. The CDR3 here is CASSLAGSGTEAFF. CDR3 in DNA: TGCGCCAGCAGCTTGGCAGGGTCGGGCACTGAAGCTTTCTTT.

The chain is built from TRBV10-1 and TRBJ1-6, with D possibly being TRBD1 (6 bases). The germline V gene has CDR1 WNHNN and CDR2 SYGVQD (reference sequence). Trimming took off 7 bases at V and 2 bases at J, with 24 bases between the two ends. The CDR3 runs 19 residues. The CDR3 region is CASTPTGLKRWTYNSPLHF. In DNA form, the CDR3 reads TGCGCCAGCACCCCCACAGGGTTGAAACGCTGGACCTATAATTCACCCCTCCACTTT.

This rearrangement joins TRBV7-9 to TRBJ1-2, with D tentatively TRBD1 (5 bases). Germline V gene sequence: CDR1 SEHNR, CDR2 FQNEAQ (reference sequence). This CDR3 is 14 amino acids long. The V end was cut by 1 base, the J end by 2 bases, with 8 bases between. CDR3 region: CASSLGTGNYGYTF. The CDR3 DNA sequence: TGTGCCAGCAGCTTAGGTACAGGCAACTATGGCTACACCTTC.

CDR3 DNA sequence: TGTGCTAGTGCCTTGGGGGCAGGGTCCCAGCATTTT. Protein sequence: CASALGAGSQHF. The rearrangement uses TRBV12-5 and TRBJ1-5; TRBD1 might be the D (6 bases). V lost 7 bases to trimming and J lost 11 bases, with 15 bases between them. Germline CDR1 reads LGHNT; CDR2 reads FRNRAP. The CDR3 is 12 residues long.

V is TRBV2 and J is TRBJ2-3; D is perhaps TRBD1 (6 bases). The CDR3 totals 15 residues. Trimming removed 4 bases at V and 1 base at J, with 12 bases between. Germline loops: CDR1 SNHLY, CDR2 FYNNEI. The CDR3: CASSGWAGGTDTQYF. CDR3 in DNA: TGTGCCAGCAGTGGGTGGGCAGGGGGCACAGATACGCAGTATTTT.

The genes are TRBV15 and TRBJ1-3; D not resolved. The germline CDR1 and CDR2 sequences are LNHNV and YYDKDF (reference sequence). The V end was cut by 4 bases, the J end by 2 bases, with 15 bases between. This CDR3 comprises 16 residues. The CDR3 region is CATSTKVGPTGNTIYF. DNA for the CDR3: TGTGCCACCAGCACGAAAGTTGGGCCTACTGGAAACACCATATATTTT.

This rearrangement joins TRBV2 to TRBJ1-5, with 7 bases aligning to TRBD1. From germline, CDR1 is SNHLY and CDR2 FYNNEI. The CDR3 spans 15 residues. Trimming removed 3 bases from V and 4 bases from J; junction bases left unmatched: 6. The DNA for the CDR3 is TGTGCCAGCAGTGAGTTGGACAGGAGAAATCAGCCCCAGCATTTT. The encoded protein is CASSELDRRNQPQHF.

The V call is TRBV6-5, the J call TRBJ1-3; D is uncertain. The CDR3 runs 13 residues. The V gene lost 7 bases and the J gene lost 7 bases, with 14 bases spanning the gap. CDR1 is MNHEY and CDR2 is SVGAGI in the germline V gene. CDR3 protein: CASTSPVANTIYF. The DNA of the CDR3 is TGTGCCAGCACCTCCCCGGTAGCGAACACCATATATTTT.

The DNA of the CDR3 is TGCGCCAGCAGCCAAGAAGGGACAGTAAGTGAAAAACTGTTTTTT. It encodes CASSQEGTVSEKLFF. The chain has TRBV4-1 and TRBJ1-4; 7 bases match TRBD1. Trimming at V came to 0 bases and at J to 7 bases, leaving 5 bases not matched to a gene. This CDR3 is built from 15 residues. CDR1 and CDR2 (germline): MGHRA, YSYEKL.

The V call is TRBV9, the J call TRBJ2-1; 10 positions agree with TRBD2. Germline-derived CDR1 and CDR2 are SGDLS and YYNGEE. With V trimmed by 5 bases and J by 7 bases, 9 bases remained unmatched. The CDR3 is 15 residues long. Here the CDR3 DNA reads TGTGCCAGCAGTCCGAGCGGGGGGGCTTTTAATGAGCAGTTCTTC. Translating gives CASSPSGGAFNEQFF.